This record concerns one T cell receptor beta chain sequence. Its target is not known. These data are taken from a study of cytomegalovirus exposure and HLA in healthy donors. The V gene lost 0 bases and the J gene lost 5 bases, with 4 bases spanning the gap. Germline V gives CDR1 DFQATT, CDR2 SNEGSKA (reference sequence). This CDR3 has 11 amino acids. PCR used 60 Vbeta primers and 13 Jbeta primers. TCRdb's copy holds only in-frame clones and misses some; the assay was immunoSEQ multiplex PCR. This sample yields approximately 180,000 clones, of which about 87% are seen a single time; roughly 1.8% belongs to the top ten. General study points: The authors enumerated around 150 TCR beta chains as linked to cytomegalovirus. CMV antigen specificity of three CMV-associated chains was confirmed in vitro. Associated with HLA alleles at 0.05 false discovery rate in a later analysis were around 15,000 TCR beta sequences.

The genes are TRBV20-1 and TRBJ2-5; no clear D gene. The TCR was taken from a woman aged 18 to 35 in good health and CMV-seronegative. Material for sequencing was PBMCs. Here the CDR3 DNA reads TGCAGTGCTAGAGATCAGGAGACCCAGTACTTC. It yields the protein CSARDQETQYF.